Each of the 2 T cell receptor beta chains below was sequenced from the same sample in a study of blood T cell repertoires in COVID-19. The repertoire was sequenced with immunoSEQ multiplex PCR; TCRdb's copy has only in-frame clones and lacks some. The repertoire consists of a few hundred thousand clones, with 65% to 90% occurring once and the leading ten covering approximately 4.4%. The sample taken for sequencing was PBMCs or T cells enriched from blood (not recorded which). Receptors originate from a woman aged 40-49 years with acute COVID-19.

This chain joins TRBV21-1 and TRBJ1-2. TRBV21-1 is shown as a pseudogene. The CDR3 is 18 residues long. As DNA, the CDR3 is TGTGCCAGCAGCAAAGTCGGGAGGCCAGAAGTCCCTAACTATGGCTACACCTTC. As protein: CASSKVGRPEVPNYGYTF.

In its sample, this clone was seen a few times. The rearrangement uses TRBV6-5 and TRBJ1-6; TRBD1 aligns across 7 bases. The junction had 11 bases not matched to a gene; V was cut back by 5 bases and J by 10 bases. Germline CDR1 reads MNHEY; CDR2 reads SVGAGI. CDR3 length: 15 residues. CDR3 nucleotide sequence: TGTGCCAGCAGTCGAGGACAGGCTGGCGGATCACCCCTCCACTTT. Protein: CASSRGQAGGSPLHF.